A selection of T cell receptor beta chains follows, all from one sample in a study of blood T cell repertoires in COVID-19. Produced via immunoSEQ multiplex PCR; TCRdb's table is partial and in-frame only. The sample lists about 15,000 clones; around 86% were seen once. Sequencing used peripheral blood. These receptor sequences come from a man aged 55 to 70 with acute or convalescent COVID-19. Both conserved end residues are part of each CDR3. The order of the fields is V gene, clone size, D gene, J gene, CDR3 protein, CDR3 DNA. A D gene is named only where the DNA matches it firmly. The listing skips clone size in some rows; elsewhere it reads once, few, many or a size class.

TRBV9	NA	TRBD1	TRBJ2-7	CASSVGTGPYEQYF	TGTGCCAGCAGCGTCGGGACAGGGCCCTACGAGCAGTACTTC
TRBV11-3	NA	NA	TRBJ1-1	CASSQGPGTEAFF	TGTGCCAGCAGCCAGGGCCCGGGCACTGAAGCTTTCTTT
TRBV28	NA	TRBD1	TRBJ1-2	CASSFPARGSNYGYTF	TGTGCCAGCAGTTTTCCCGCCAGGGGGTCGAACTATGGCTACACCTTC
TRBV10-3	NA	TRBD1	TRBJ1-2	CAIRVDRDYGYTF	TGTGCCATCAGGGTTGACAGGGACTATGGCTACACCTTC
TRBV19	NA	TRBD2	TRBJ2-3	CASSIRRLGLAGDTQYF	TGTGCCAGTAGTATACGTCGGTTGGGGCTAGCGGGAGATACGCAGTATTTT
TRBV6-7	NA	TRBD1	TRBJ1-5	CASSRDTGGLNQPQHF	TGTGCCAGCAGTCGCGATACAGGGGGCCTCAATCAGCCCCAGCATTTT
TRBV7-3	NA	TRBD1	TRBJ2-1	CASSFQTGYNEQFF	TGTGCCAGCAGCTTCCAGACAGGGTACAATGAGCAGTTCTTC
TRBV5-1	once	NA	TRBJ1-5	CASSLTGDNQPQHF	TGCGCCAGCAGCTTGACAGGAGATAATCAGCCCCAGCATTTT
TRBV7-9	NA	NA	TRBJ1-6	CASSPYGDGNSPLHF	TGTGCCAGCAGCCCCTACGGGGATGGAAATTCACCCCTCCACTTT
TRBV5-1	few	NA	TRBJ1-5	CASSQTGNQPQHF	TGCGCCAGCAGCCAAACAGGAAATCAGCCCCAGCATTTT
TRBV7-2	NA	TRBD1	TRBJ1-2	CASSPDRGGNYGYTF	TGTGCCAGCAGCCCTGACAGGGGGGGGAACTATGGCTACACCTTC
TRBV6-2/TRBV6-3	NA	TRBD1	TRBJ2-7	CASSRWTGKNSYEQYF	TGTGCCAGCAGTCGCTGGACAGGGAAGAACTCCTACGAGCAGTACTTC
TRBV7-8	once	TRBD1	TRBJ2-3	CASTLPLRQGADTQYF	TGTGCCAGCACCCTCCCCCTAAGACAGGGTGCCGATACGCAGTATTTT
TRBV4-1	NA	NA	TRBJ2-1	CASSKVGGYNEQFF	TGCGCCAGCTCTAAAGTCGGGGGTTACAATGAGCAGTTCTTC
TRBV2	few	TRBD1	TRBJ2-7	CASSARTGHGQYF	TGTGCCAGCAGTGCAAGGACAGGCCATGGGCAGTACTTC
TRBV30	few	NA	TRBJ1-1	CAWVPRSTEAFF	TGTGCCTGGGTCCCCCGGAGCACTGAAGCTTTCTTT
TRBV15	NA	TRBD2	TRBJ2-7	CATSSHGVLAGVPSYEQYF	TGTGCCACCAGCTCCCACGGGGTGCTAGCGGGAGTCCCCTCCTACGAGCAGTACTTC
TRBV4-1	NA	NA	TRBJ2-7	CASSQPYFYEQYF	TGCGCCAGCAGCCAACCGTACTTCTACGAGCAGTACTTC
TRBV6-5	NA	TRBD1	TRBJ1-2	CASSFDRASGGYTF	TGTGCCAGCAGTTTCGACAGGGCCTCGGGGGGCTACACCTTC
TRBV6-5	NA	TRBD1	TRBJ1-2	CASSWRRTGGYGYTF	TGTGCCAGCAGTTGGCGCAGGACAGGGGGCTATGGCTACACCTTC
TRBV23-1	NA	TRBD2	TRBJ2-7	CATSVEAGQSWSYEQYF	TGCGCCACCTCCGTCGAAGCGGGGCAATCCTGGTCCTACGAGCAGTACTTC
TRBV28	NA	NA	TRBJ1-5	CASRVGQSNQPQHF	TGTGCCAGCAGAGTTGGACAAAGCAATCAGCCCCAGCATTTT
TRBV2	NA	TRBD2	TRBJ2-5	CASSASGVETQYF	TGTGCCAGCAGTGCCAGCGGGGTCGAGACCCAGTACTTC
TRBV6-5	NA	NA	TRBJ2-5	CASSNHGGYETQYF	TGTGCCAGCAGTAACCATGGGGGGTACGAGACCCAGTACTTC
TRBV25-1	NA	TRBD1	TRBJ2-2	CASSRGGNTGELFF	TGTGCCAGCAGCCGAGGGGGCAACACCGGGGAGCTGTTTTTT
TRBV27	NA	TRBD2	TRBJ2-1	CASTSLAGINEQFF	TGTGCCAGCACGTCACTAGCGGGTATCAATGAGCAGTTCTTC